This passage covers 28 T cell receptor beta chains from one sample sequenced in a study of shared clonotypes between healthy human individuals. Naive-designated CD8 cells lacked CD45RO, were positively enriched for CCR7, and omitted terminally differentiated effector memory CD45RA+ cells. This table comes from immunoSEQ multiplex PCR, and its TCRdb copy is limited to in-frame clones, with some not included. Of millions of clones listed, roughly 95% are singletons. The source material was naive CD8+ T cells sorted from blood. Receptors originate from a young man in good health.

In its sample, this clone was seen a few times. V usage is TRBV27 and J usage is TRBJ2-1; D is possibly TRBD1 (7 bases). Per the germline V gene, CDR1 is MNHEY and CDR2 is SMNVEV (reference sequence). V was clipped by 2 bases and J by 0 bases, with 8 bases between them. This CDR3 has 15 residues. This CDR3 reads CASSLQGGSYNEQFF. The DNA for the CDR3 is TGTGCCAGCAGTTTACAGGGGGGCTCCTACAATGAGCAGTTCTTC.

A remark on this clone: Other DNA sequences in this specimen translate into the identical CDR3. As DNA, the CDR3 is TGCGCCAGCAGGGGGGGCTACGAGCAGTACTTC. Its protein is CASRGGYEQYF. The chain has TRBV5-1 and TRBJ2-7; D possibly corresponds to TRBD2 (6 bases). The V end lost 5 bases, the J end lost 3 bases, and 6 bases lay between the germline ends. The length of the CDR3 is 11 residues. The germline CDR1 and CDR2 sequences are SGHRS and YFSETQ.

The rearrangement links TRBV18 to TRBJ2-1, with a weak D call TRBD2 (5 bases). This CDR3 is 15 amino acids long. CDR1 is KGHSH and CDR2 is LQKENI in the germline V gene. V dropped 0 bases and J dropped 6 bases, with 12 bases sitting between them. The DNA of the CDR3 is TGTGCCAGCTCACCACCTACCCCACGGGGCAATGAGCAGTTCTTC. This encodes CASSPPTPRGNEQFF.

The chain joins TRBV7-6 to TRBJ2-1; D is possibly TRBD2 (6 bases). The CDR3 extends over 19 amino acids. Germline loops: CDR1 SGHVS, CDR2 FNYEAQ. V lost 3 bases, J lost 0 bases, and 21 bases lay in between. In DNA, the CDR3 is TGTGCCAGCAGCTTGTCAGGTCGAACCGGCGGGGTCTCCTACAATGAGCAGTTCTTC. Its protein is CASSLSGRTGGVSYNEQFF.

The chain has TRBV5-1 and TRBJ2-3, with D perhaps assigned TRBD1 or TRBD2 (5 bases each). Germline CDR1 SGHRS, CDR2 YFSETQ. Deletions cut 4 bases from V and 6 bases from J, with 12 bases between. This CDR3 contains 13 residues. The CDR3 protein is CASSQGVPDTQYF. The DNA of the CDR3 is TGCGCCAGCAGCCAGGGAGTGCCTGATACGCAGTATTTT.

The rearrangement joins TRBV19 to TRBJ2-2; no firm D call. The CDR3 spans 12 residues. Trimming took off 2 bases at V and 3 bases at J, with 1 base between the two ends. Germline assignment: CDR1 LNHDA and CDR2 SQIVND (reference sequence). The CDR3 sequence: CASSIYTGELFF. In DNA form, the CDR3 reads TGTGCCAGTAGTATATACACCGGGGAGCTGTTTTTT.

The chain recombines TRBV11-2 with TRBJ2-3, with 8 bases identical to TRBD1. CDR1 and CDR2 from the germline V gene are SGHAT and FQNNGV. V lost 1 base and J lost 6; bases outside the gene matches: 12. This CDR3 has 17 amino acids. The CDR3 spells CASSLVVWGQELDTQYF. The CDR3 nucleotides read TGTGCCAGCAGCTTAGTGGTTTGGGGACAGGAGCTGGATACGCAGTATTTT.

The count of this clone is one. The V gene is TRBV2, the J gene TRBJ2-7; 9 bases agree with TRBD2. Germline V gene sequence: CDR1 SNHLY, CDR2 FYNNEI. The ends lost 7 bases at V and 3 bases at J; junction bases unmatched: 10. The CDR3 is made up of 15 amino acids. The CDR3 DNA follows: TGTGCCAGCACGGGCACTAGCGGGTTTTACTACGAGCAGTACTTC. Translated: CASTGTSGFYYEQYF.

V gene TRBV4-1 combines with J gene TRBJ2-7; D gene uncertain. V gave up 0 bases and J gave up 0 bases, with 18 bases separating them. This CDR3 contains 18 residues. The germline CDR1 and CDR2 sequences are MGHRA and YSYEKL. The CDR3 spells CASSQETPAGLSSYEQYF. The CDR3 bases are TGCGCCAGCAGCCAAGAGACCCCCGCCGGGTTAAGCTCCTACGAGCAGTACTTC.

Concerning this clone itself: This specimen includes other DNA sequences encoding the same CDR3. This chain links TRBV7-9 with TRBJ2-7, with D uncertain. The ends were cut back, 2 bases at V and 0 bases at J, with 5 bases in the middle. This CDR3 is 13 amino acids long. CDR1 is SEHNR and CDR2 is FQNEAQ in the germline V gene (reference sequence). Here the CDR3 reads CASSLSSSYEQYF. The CDR3 DNA is TGTGCCAGCAGCTTAAGTAGCTCCTACGAGCAGTACTTC.

In nucleotides, the CDR3 is TGTGCCAGCAGTCCGCGGGAGGGCACAGATACGCAGTATTTT. This encodes CASSPREGTDTQYF. The chain combines TRBV27 with TRBJ2-3; 8 bases fit TRBD2. V lost 5 bases and J lost 1; bases outside the gene matches: 2. CDR3 size: 14 residues. The V gene's germline CDR1 is MNHEY and CDR2 SMNVEV (reference sequence).

The V gene is TRBV10-3, the J gene TRBJ2-6; D perhaps matches TRBD2 (5 bases). V was pared by 0 bases and J by 2 bases, with 8 bases between. The CDR3 contains 16 residues. Germline CDR1 is ENHRY and CDR2 is SYGVKD. CDR3 in amino acids: CAISESREAGANVLTF. The CDR3 region has the DNA TGTGCCATCAGTGAGTCGAGGGAAGCTGGGGCCAACGTCCTGACTTTC.

The chain couples TRBV5-5 to TRBJ1-5; tentatively, D is TRBD1 (5 bases). Germline CDR1 SGHKS, CDR2 YYEKEE (reference sequence). The CDR3 has 16 amino acids. V lost 0 bases, J lost 6 bases, and 16 bases lay in between. The CDR3 DNA sequence: TGTGCCAGCAGCTTGGATTGGGCCCAGGGACGTCAGCCCCAGCATTTT. It yields the protein CASSLDWAQGRQPQHF.

The gene calls are TRBV19 and TRBJ2-3; D is unresolved. The CDR3 spans 13 residues. Germline CDR1 is LNHDA and CDR2 is SQIVND (reference sequence). With 1 base removed from V and 4 bases from J, the gap between germline ends came to 6 bases. CDR3 protein: CASSIVVPDTQYF. CDR3 coding DNA: TGTGCCAGTAGTATAGTGGTGCCAGATACGCAGTATTTT.

This rearrangement joins TRBV29-1 to TRBJ2-3, with D possibly TRBD1 on 6 matching bases. The V gene's germline CDR1 is SQVTM and CDR2 ANQGSEA. Trimming left V 5 bases short and J 5 bases short, with 14 bases between. The CDR3 runs to 13 residues. CDR3 DNA: TGCAGCGTTAGCAGGGGAGCGATAGATACGCAGTATTTT. Its translation: CSVSRGAIDTQYF.

The chain couples TRBV10-2 to TRBJ2-1, with D possibly being TRBD1 (6 bases). Germline loops: CDR1 WSHSY, CDR2 SAAADI. Deletions cut 4 bases from V and 7 bases from J, with 8 bases between. The CDR3 contains 12 residues. CDR3 region: CASSVGGNEQFF. CDR3 in DNA: TGCGCCAGCAGTGTAGGGGGAAATGAGCAGTTCTTC.

The rearrangement joins TRBV25-1 to TRBJ1-6; D is possibly TRBD1 (5 bases). Germline-derived CDR1 and CDR2 are MGHDK and SYGVNS. This CDR3 spans 14 amino acids. The ends were cut back, 1 base at V and 10 bases at J, with 11 bases in the middle. The CDR3 region is CASSEWGVDSPLHF. CDR3 nucleotides: TGTGCCAGCAGTGAATGGGGGGTCGACTCACCCCTCCACTTT.

This clone was detected a few times. This chain connects TRBV27 to TRBJ1-1; TRBD1 aligns across 8 bases. Germline CDR1 and CDR2: MNHEY and SMNVEV (reference sequence). This CDR3 is built from 13 residues. V gave up 3 bases and J gave up 8 bases; unmatched junction bases: 5. In DNA form, the CDR3 reads TGTGCCAGCAGTTTCGGGACAGGCGGGGAAGCTTTCTTT. Translating gives CASSFGTGGEAFF.

This clone was recorded only once. The chain uses TRBV21-1 and TRBJ1-2. TRBV21-1 counts as a pseudogene. The CDR3 loop spans 15 amino acids. The chain's CDR3 is CASSKGRLRDYGYTF. CDR3 DNA sequence: TGTGCCAGCAGCAAAGGGAGGCTAAGGGACTATGGCTACACCTTC.

The chain combines TRBV27 with TRBJ2-1, with D perhaps TRBD1 (5 bases). This CDR3 region has 13 residues. Between the trimmed V and J ends, which lost 6 bases and 3 bases, there was a span of 9 bases. CDR1 is MNHEY and CDR2 is SMNVEV in the germline V gene (reference sequence). In nucleotides, the CDR3 is TGTGCCAGCAGAATGGACAACTACAATGAGCAGTTCTTC. It encodes CASRMDNYNEQFF.

The J gene is TRBJ1-1, the V gene TRBV14, with D hard to call. Trimming took off 4 bases at V and 2 bases at J, with 20 bases between the two ends. The CDR3 sequence is 17 residues long. CDR1 and CDR2 (germline): SGHDN, FVKESK. CDR3 protein: CASSLLDGLLSNTEAFF. The CDR3 DNA sequence: TGTGCCAGCAGCCTTCTAGACGGTCTTTTGAGTAACACTGAAGCTTTCTTT.

This clone was counted once. CDR3 bases: TGTGCCAGAGCAGGGGGAGATACGCAGTATTTT. Protein product: CARAGGDTQYF. The V and J genes are TRBV27 and TRBJ2-3, with 7 bases identical to TRBD1. The V gene end was trimmed by 9 bases and the J gene end by 5 bases; junction bases not matched to a gene: 2. This CDR3 spans 11 amino acids. The germline V gene has CDR1 MNHEY and CDR2 SMNVEV (reference sequence).

Concerning this clone: Distinct nucleotide sequences in the sample also encode this CDR3. Here the CDR3 reads CATSSGAGGYEQYF. The CDR3 DNA sequence: TGTGCCACCAGCAGCGGGGCAGGGGGCTACGAGCAGTACTTC. The chain has TRBV15 and TRBJ2-7; 7 bases are a match to TRBD1. Germline V gene data show CDR1 as LNHNV and CDR2 as YYDKDF (reference sequence). J gave up 3 bases and V 3 bases, and 5 bases lay outside the gene matches. The CDR3 is made up of 14 amino acids. The entire variable domain, with the rest obtained from reference TRBV15 and TRBJ2-7, is as follows: DAMVIQNPRYQVTQFGKPVTLSCSQTLNHNVMYWYQQKSSQAPKLLFHYYDKDFNNEADTPDNFQSRRPNTSFCFLDIRSPGLGDTAMYLCATSSGAGGYEQYFGPGTRLTVT.

V gene TRBV2 combines with J gene TRBJ2-1; 9 bases are shared with TRBD2. Unmatched junction bases numbered 5, after V lost 3 bases and J lost 8 bases. Germline values: CDR1 SNHLY, CDR2 FYNNEI. The CDR3 contains 14 residues. The CDR3 region has the DNA TGTGCCAGCAGTGAGGATAGCGGGGGTTATGAGCAGTTCTTC. Its translation is CASSEDSGGYEQFF.

The CDR3 DNA follows: TGTGCCAGCGAGGAATGGGGCCTGTACGAGCAGTACTTC. Translating it yields CASEEWGLYEQYF. The chain has TRBV6-1 and TRBJ2-7; possibly TRBD1 for D (5 bases). CDR3 length: 13 amino acids. From germline, CDR1 is MNHNS and CDR2 SASEGT. V shed 8 bases and J shed 4 bases, with 15 bases lying between them.

This clone was detected only once. The J gene is TRBJ2-5, the V gene TRBV13, with 10 bases lining up with TRBD2. The CDR3 extends over 16 amino acids. V trimming: 4 bases; J trimming: 3 bases; junction bases outside the gene matches: 8. Germline V gene data show CDR1 as PRHDT and CDR2 as FYEKMQ (reference sequence). The CDR3 bases are TGTGCCAGCAGCTCTACTAGCGGGATAGGGGAAGAGACCCAGTACTTC. It codes for CASSSTSGIGEETQYF.

The chain's CDR3 is CASSDRGGRDEQFF. The CDR3 nucleotides are TGTGCCAGTAGCGACAGGGGAGGTAGGGATGAGCAGTTCTTC. The rearrangement links TRBV19 to TRBJ2-1, with 8 positions matching TRBD1. J gave up 8 bases and V 6 bases, and 9 bases lay outside the gene matches. This CDR3 region has 14 residues. CDR1 and CDR2 from the germline V gene are LNHDA and SQIVND (reference sequence).

This rearrangement joins TRBV27 to TRBJ1-2; 8 bases agree with TRBD1. The CDR3 runs to 15 residues. The V gene end was trimmed by 3 bases and the J gene end by 6 bases; junction bases not matched to a gene: 9. In germline, CDR1 is MNHEY, CDR2 SMNVEV (reference sequence). CDR3 nucleotide sequence: TGTGCCAGCAGTTTGTTGGGACAGGCTCTTGATGGCTACACCTTC. This translates into CASSLLGQALDGYTF.